This TCR beta chain was identified during a study of brain T cells in children with intractable seizures. Libraries were prepared by immunoSEQ multiplex PCR; TCRdb keeps only in-frame clonotypes and omits some of them. The sample yields some 62,000 clones, about 96% seen once. Notes on the study in general: Only CDR3 sequence similarity suggested viral specificity, without known HCMV serostatus.

The CDR3 totals 19 residues. With 4 bases removed from V and 1 base from J, the gap between germline ends came to 25 bases. Germline CDR1 is LNHDA and CDR2 is SQIVND (reference sequence). Note on this clone: Its antigen is currently unknown.

The sequenced cases were selected for having the highest brain T cell transcript signatures. The sample was peripheral blood, taken at surgery. The receptor was derived from a boy younger than two with focal cortical dysplasia and intractable seizures. This chain links TRBV19 with TRBJ1-1; no reliable D call. CDR3 in amino acids: CASSRGGRKVQVGNTEAFF. The CDR3 DNA is TGTGCCAGTAGTAGGGGAGGGCGGAAGGTCCAGGTCGGGAACACTGAAGCTTTCTTT.